These T cell receptor beta chains were read from a single sample in a study of blood T cells in healthy people across ages. MiXCR, run by TCRdb on the 5' RACE reads, gives a single entry per CDR3 protein. The sample carries roughly 800,000 distinct CDR3 sequences, roughly 50% recorded once. The source material was blood. The receptor set was obtained from a man older than 75 in good health. CDR3s include the opening cysteine and the closing phenylalanine or tryptophan. A D gene is named only where the DNA matches it firmly. Size tells how often a clone was seen (once, few, many) or the class of an expanded clone, and some rows leave it out.

clone size | J gene | CDR3 length | D gene | V gene | CDR3 DNA | CDR3 protein
. | TRBJ1-2 | 12 | . | TRBV5-6 | TGTGCCAGCAGCTCCGGCTCCCATGGCTACACCTTC | CASSSGSHGYTF
many | TRBJ2-5 | 12 | . | TRBV29-1 | TGCAGCGGTCGTAGTGGCCAAGAGACCCAGTACTTC | CSGRSGQETQYF
. | TRBJ2-2 | 16 | . | TRBV4-1 | TGCGCCAGCAGCGCTGGGGGCACCCCGAACACCGGGGAGCTGTTTTTT | CASSAGGTPNTGELFF
. | TRBJ2-5 | 15 | . | TRBV6-5 | TGTGCCAGCAGTGCCCTAGGGCTTAGCCAAGAGACCCAGTACTTC | CASSALGLSQETQYF
few | TRBJ2-1 | 13 | . | TRBV5-4 | TGTGCCAGCAGCTCACCACAATACAATGAGCAGTTCTTC | CASSSPQYNEQFF
. | TRBJ2-7 | 14 | . | TRBV7-2 | TGTGCCAGCAGCTCGCAGACGGGGATCTACGAGCAGTACTTC | CASSSQTGIYEQYF
few | TRBJ1-6 | 13 | . | TRBV5-1 | TGCGCCAGCAGCCCTGACACCCCTTCACCCCTCCACTTT | CASSPDTPSPLHF
. | TRBJ1-1 | 13 | . | TRBV20-1 | TGCAGTGCTAGAGAGAGGGACGGGCGGAGGGCTTTCTTT | CSARERDGRRAFF
. | TRBJ1-2 | 15 | TRBD1 | TRBV20-1 | TGCAGTGCCGCCCAGAAGGGACAGGGGATAGGTGGCTACACCTTC | CSAAQKGQGIGGYTF
few | TRBJ2-7 | 16 | TRBD2 | TRBV3-1 | TGTGCCAGCACCGCAGCCGGGACTAGGGGATCCTACGAGCAGTACTTC | CASTAAGTRGSYEQYF